A selection of T cell receptor beta chains follows, all from one sample in a study of PD-L1 blockade in urothelial cancer. Produced via immunoSEQ multiplex PCR; TCRdb's table is partial and in-frame only. The data hold some 50,000 clones, with 70% to 90% observed a single time. The sample consisted of PBMCs, taken around atezolizumab (anti-PD-L1) treatment. All receptors derive from a man aged 50 to 59 with urothelial cancer. Each CDR3 is given with its conserved first and last residue. The D gene is left open where the match is weak.

>14|-|TRBJ1-4|TRBV28
CASSLVLTNEKLFF
TGTGCCAGCAGTTTAGTATTAACTAATGAAAAACTGTTTTTT
>13|-|TRBJ2-7|TRBV7-9
CASTSPLYDEQYF
TGTGCCAGCACTTCCCCCCTCTACGACGAGCAGTACTTC
>16|TRBD1|TRBJ1-1|TRBV11-3
CASSLTGTGVGTEAFF
TGTGCCAGCAGCTTGACCGGGACAGGGGTCGGTACTGAAGCTTTCTTT
>13|-|TRBJ2-1|TRBV27
CASSLGALDEQFF
TGTGCCAGCAGTTTAGGAGCTTTGGATGAGCAGTTCTTC
>13|-|TRBJ1-2|TRBV5-4
CATSAPWSYGYTF
TGTGCCACCTCTGCCCCCTGGAGCTATGGCTACACCTTC
>19|TRBD1|TRBJ1-5|TRBV5-6
CASSFTGGGFDYSNQPQHF
TGTGCCAGCAGCTTTACAGGGGGCGGATTCGATTATAGCAATCAGCCCCAGCATTTT
>13|TRBD1|TRBJ1-1|TRBV6-1
CASRIQGAAEAFF
TGTGCCAGCAGGATACAGGGGGCGGCTGAAGCTTTCTTT
>15|TRBD2|TRBJ2-1|TRBV7-2
CASSPSGSVDNEQFF
TGTGCCAGCAGCCCCAGCGGGAGCGTCGACAATGAGCAGTTCTTC
>15|-|TRBJ1-1|TRBV7-2
CASSSTGSRGTEAFF
TGTGCCAGCAGCTCGACAGGATCCCGGGGCACTGAAGCTTTCTTT
>14|-|TRBJ2-7|TRBV5-6
CASSLVPEGGEQYF
TGTGCCAGCAGCTTGGTCCCTGAAGGAGGGGAGCAGTACTTC
>15|TRBD1|TRBJ1-2|TRBV14
CASSQVPGQGYGYTF
TGTGCCAGCAGCCAAGTCCCGGGACAGGGATATGGCTACACCTTC
>19|TRBD2|TRBJ2-5|TRBV5-1
CASSLSTSGGARWEETQYF
TGCGCCAGCAGCTTGTCGACTAGCGGGGGGGCCCGGTGGGAGGAGACCCAGTACTTC